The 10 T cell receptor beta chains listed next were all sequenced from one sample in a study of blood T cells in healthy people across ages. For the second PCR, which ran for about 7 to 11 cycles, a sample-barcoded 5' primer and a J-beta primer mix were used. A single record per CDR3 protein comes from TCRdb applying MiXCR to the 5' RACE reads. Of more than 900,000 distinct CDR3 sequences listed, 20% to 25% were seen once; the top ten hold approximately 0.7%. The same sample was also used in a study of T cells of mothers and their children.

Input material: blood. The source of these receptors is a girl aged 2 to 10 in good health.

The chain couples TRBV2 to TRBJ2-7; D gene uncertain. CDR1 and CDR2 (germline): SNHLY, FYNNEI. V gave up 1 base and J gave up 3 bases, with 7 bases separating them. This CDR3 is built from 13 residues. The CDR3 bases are TGTGCCAGCAGTGAAGTGGGGATCTACGAGCAGTACTTC. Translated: CASSEVGIYEQYF.

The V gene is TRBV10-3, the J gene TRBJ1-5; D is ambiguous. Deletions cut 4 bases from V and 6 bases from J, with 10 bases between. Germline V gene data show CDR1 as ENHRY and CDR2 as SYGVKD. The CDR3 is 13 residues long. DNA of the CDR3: TGTGCCATCAGTGGGTCGGGAAGTCAGCCCCAGCATTTT. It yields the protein CAISGSGSQPQHF.

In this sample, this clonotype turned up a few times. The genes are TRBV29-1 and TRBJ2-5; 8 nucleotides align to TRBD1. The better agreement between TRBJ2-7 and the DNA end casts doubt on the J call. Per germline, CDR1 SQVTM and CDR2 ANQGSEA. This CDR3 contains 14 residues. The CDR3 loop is CSVELPGGGYEQYF. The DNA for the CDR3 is TGCAGCGTTGAACTTCCAGGGGGCGGGTACGAGCAGTACTTC.

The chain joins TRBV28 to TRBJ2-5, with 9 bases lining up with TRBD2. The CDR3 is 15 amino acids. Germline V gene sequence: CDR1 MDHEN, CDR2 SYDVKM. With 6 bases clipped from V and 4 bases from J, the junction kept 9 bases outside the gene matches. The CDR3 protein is CASRPPTSGGETQYF. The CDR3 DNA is TGTGCCAGCAGGCCCCCGACTAGCGGAGGAGAGACCCAGTACTTC.

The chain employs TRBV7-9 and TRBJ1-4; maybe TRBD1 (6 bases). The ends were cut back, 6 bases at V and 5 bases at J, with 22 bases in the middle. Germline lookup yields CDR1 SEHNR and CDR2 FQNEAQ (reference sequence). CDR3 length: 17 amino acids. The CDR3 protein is CASRPPHVRGLNEKLFF. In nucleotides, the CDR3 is TGTGCCAGCAGGCCCCCCCACGTCAGGGGATTGAATGAAAAACTGTTTTTT. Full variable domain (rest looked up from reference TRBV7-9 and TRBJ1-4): DTGVSQNPRHKITKRGQNVTFRCDPISEHNRLYWYRQTLGQGPEFLTYFQNEAQLEKSRLLSDRFSAERPKGSFSTLEIQRTEQGDSAMYLCASRPPHVRGLNEKLFFGSGTQLSVL.

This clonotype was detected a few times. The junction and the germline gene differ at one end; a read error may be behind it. The CDR3 spells CASSLSGDEKLSF. CDR3 nucleotides: TGTGCCAGCAGCTTGTCGGGGGATGAAAAACTGTCTTTT. The chain links TRBV7-8 to TRBJ1-4; TRBD1 is a possible D gene (5 bases). The CDR3 is made up of 13 amino acids. Germline V CDR1 and CDR2: SGHVS, FQNEAQ. Drawing the rest from reference TRBV7-8 and TRBJ1-4, the complete variable domain is GAGVSQSPRYKVAKRGQDVALRCDPISGHVSLFWYQQALGQGPEFLTYFQNEAQLDKSGLPSDRFFAERPEGSVSTLKIQRTQQEDSAVYLCASSLSGDEKLSFGSGTQLSVL.

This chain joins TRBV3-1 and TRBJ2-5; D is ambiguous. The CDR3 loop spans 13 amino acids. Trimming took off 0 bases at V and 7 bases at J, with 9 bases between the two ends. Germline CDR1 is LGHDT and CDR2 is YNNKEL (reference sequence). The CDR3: CASSQDAYGTQYF. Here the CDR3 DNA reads TGTGCCAGCAGCCAAGATGCGTATGGGACCCAGTACTTC.

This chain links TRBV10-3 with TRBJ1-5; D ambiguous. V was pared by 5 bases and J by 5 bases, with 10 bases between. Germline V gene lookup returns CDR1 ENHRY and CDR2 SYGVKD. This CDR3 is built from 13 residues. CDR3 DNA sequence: TGTGCCATCAGTCTTTACTTCTATCAGCCCCAGCATTTT. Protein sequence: CAISLYFYQPQHF.

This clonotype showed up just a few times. CDR3 bases: TGTGCCAGCAGTCAAAACAGGGTTCAGGAGACCCAGTACTTC. Protein sequence: CASSQNRVQETQYF. This chain joins TRBV28 and TRBJ2-5; D is possibly TRBD1 (6 bases). This CDR3 is 14 amino acids long. V shed 5 bases and J shed 5 bases, with 15 bases lying between them. Germline V gene sequence: CDR1 MDHEN, CDR2 SYDVKM.

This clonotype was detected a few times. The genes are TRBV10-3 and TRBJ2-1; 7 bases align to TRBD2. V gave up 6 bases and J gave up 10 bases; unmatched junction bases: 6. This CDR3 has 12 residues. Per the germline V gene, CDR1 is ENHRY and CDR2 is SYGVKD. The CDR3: CAISGGTVEQFF. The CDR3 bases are TGTGCCATCAGCGGGGGGACTGTGGAGCAGTTCTTC.